The 25 T cell receptor beta chains reported below all come from one sample, sequenced in a study of response to subunit inactivated influenza vaccine. One entry per CDR3 protein results from TCRdb running MiXCR on the RT-PCR reads. The repertoire holds about 650,000 distinct CDR3 sequences, with 12% to 15% as singletons. Specimen: PBMCs from blood, collected around two weeks before vaccination. The receptors were gathered from a man over 45 who received an inactivated influenza vaccine.

The chain couples TRBV28 to TRBJ2-1, with D tentatively TRBD1 (6 bases). CDR3 length equals 15 residues. Trimming pared 0 bases from V and 7 bases from J, leaving 13 bases between. Germline CDR1 reads MDHEN; CDR2 reads SYDVKM. The chain's CDR3 is CASSLWQGIGNEQFF. The CDR3, as DNA: TGTGCCAGCAGTTTATGGCAGGGGATAGGGAATGAGCAGTTCTTC. The entire variable domain, with the rest obtained from reference TRBV28 and TRBJ2-1, is as follows: DVKVTQSSRYLVKRTGEKVFLECVQDMDHENMFWYRQDPGLGLRLIYFSYDVKMKEKGDIPEGYSVSREKKERFSLILESASTNQTSMYLCASSLWQGIGNEQFFGPGTRLTVL.

The V gene is TRBV20-1, the J gene TRBJ2-2; tentatively, D is TRBD1 (5 bases). The CDR3 loop spans 15 amino acids. Germline lookup yields CDR1 DFQATT and CDR2 SNEGSKA (reference sequence). Deletions cut 2 bases from V and 1 base from J, with 11 bases between. CDR3 region: CSARISDRNTGELFF. The CDR3 bases are TGCAGTGCTAGAATCAGCGACAGGAACACCGGGGAGCTGTTTTTT.

This clonotype came up many times. For the CDR3, the DNA is TGTGCCAGCCGCGGACTGGGGCCAAACAATGAGCAGTTCTTC. It specifies CASRGLGPNNEQFF. The V call is TRBV7-9, the J call TRBJ2-1; D may be TRBD1 or TRBD2 (5 bases each). Germline lookup yields CDR1 SEHNR and CDR2 FQNEAQ (reference sequence). This CDR3 is built from 14 residues. V was clipped by 8 bases and J by 5 bases, with 16 bases between them.

The chain uses TRBV12-3 or TRBV12-4 and TRBJ2-3; no firm D call. The CDR3 length is 14 residues. V was pared by 8 bases and J by 0 bases, with 12 bases between. The chain's CDR3 is CASRSGGSTDTQYF. The CDR3 nucleotides are TGTGCCAGCCGGTCGGGCGGAAGCACAGATACGCAGTATTTT.

CDR3 DNA: TGTGCCAGCTCTCGTGGACTAGCCTACGAGCAGTACTTC. Its translation: CASSRGLAYEQYF. J is TRBJ2-7 and V is TRBV18; TRBD2 agrees at 7 bases. The CDR3 extends over 13 amino acids. J was trimmed by 2 bases and V by 6 bases; bases with no gene match: 4. Per the germline V gene, CDR1 is KGHSH and CDR2 is LQKENI.

This clonotype was recorded many times. The chain uses TRBV2 and TRBJ1-6; D might be TRBD1 (5 bases). The CDR3 spans 13 residues. Trimming pared 5 bases from V and 14 bases from J, leaving 16 bases between. CDR1 is SNHLY and CDR2 is FYNNEI in the germline V gene. Here the CDR3 reads CASSSPPGHTLHF. CDR3 in DNA: TGTGCCAGCAGTTCCCCTCCGGGGCATACCCTCCACTTT.

This chain uses TRBV2 with TRBJ1-1, with a weak D call TRBD1 (5 bases). The CDR3 totals 14 residues. Trimming shortened V by 7 bases and J by 3 bases, and 15 bases separated the two germline ends. Germline V CDR1 and CDR2: SNHLY, FYNNEI. DNA for the CDR3: TGTGCCAGCACCGAAGGGGTGGGGTACACTGAAGCTTTCTTT. Translated, it gives CASTEGVGYTEAFF.

This clonotype was found a few times. V gene TRBV29-1 combines with J gene TRBJ1-5; perhaps TRBD1 as D (5 bases). This CDR3 spans 18 amino acids. Germline CDR1 reads SQVTM; CDR2 reads ANQGSEA. Trimming shortened V by 4 bases and J by 0 bases, and 22 bases separated the two germline ends. The CDR3 is CSVVLVGGAGFSNQPQHF. The CDR3 nucleotides are TGCAGCGTTGTCTTGGTTGGCGGGGCTGGCTTTAGCAATCAGCCCCAGCATTTT.

This clonotype was observed a few times. V gene TRBV4-3 combines with J gene TRBJ2-1; the match to TRBD2 covers 12 bases. V was clipped by 3 bases and J by 1 base; unmatched bases: 13. The germline V gene has CDR1 LGHNA and CDR2 YSLEER. CDR3 length: 20 residues. The CDR3: CASSHPAGQLAGGSYNEQFF. In DNA, the CDR3 is TGCGCCAGCAGCCACCCCGCGGGTCAACTAGCGGGAGGTTCCTACAATGAGCAGTTCTTC.

This clonotype was counted ten times or more. The genes are TRBV27 and TRBJ2-1; maybe TRBD2 (6 bases). CDR1 is MNHEY, CDR2 SMNVEV, per germline (reference sequence). The length of the CDR3 is 13 residues. The V and J ends lost 9 bases and 0 bases respectively, with 9 bases between them. CDR3 bases: TGTGCCAGTGCGGGGAGCTCCTACAATGAGCAGTTCTTC. As protein: CASAGSSYNEQFF.

This chain connects TRBV24-1 to TRBJ2-1, with D hard to call. The CDR3 is made up of 13 amino acids. The germline gives CDR1 KGHDR, CDR2 SFDVKD. Trimming took off 4 bases at V and 2 bases at J, with 5 bases between the two ends. For the CDR3, the DNA is TGTGCCACCAGTGAAGGCCCCTACAATGAGCAGTTCTTC. This sequence encodes CATSEGPYNEQFF.

The chain has TRBV5-1 and TRBJ2-5, with a possible D match to TRBD2 (6 bases). The CDR3 totals 15 residues. The ends were cut back, 0 bases at V and 7 bases at J, with 16 bases in the middle. Germline-derived CDR1 and CDR2 are SGHRS and YFSETQ. Written as DNA, the CDR3 is TGCGCCAGCAGCTTGGGCGGGGATCTACTAGGGACCCAGTACTTC. Protein sequence: CASSLGGDLLGTQYF.

This clonotype was picked up a small number of times. The chain recombines TRBV2 with TRBJ2-7; D not resolved. Trimming removed 2 bases from V and 5 bases from J, with 7 bases in between. Germline CDR1 is SNHLY and CDR2 is FYNNEI. This CDR3 comprises 12 residues. The CDR3 sequence: CASSETEDEQYF. The CDR3 DNA follows: TGTGCCAGCAGTGAAACCGAGGACGAGCAGTACTTC.

This clonotype occurred once. For the CDR3, the DNA is TGTGCCAGCAGCTTAGAGGCCCCGGGACTAGCGGGATTTGAGCAGTACTTC. Translation: CASSLEAPGLAGFEQYF. V is TRBV11-2 and J is TRBJ2-7, with 13 nucleotides matching TRBD2. Germline V gene data show CDR1 as SGHAT and CDR2 as FQNNGV. Germline trimming cut 0 bases from V and 7 bases from J; bases unmatched to any gene: 9. This CDR3 spans 17 amino acids.

The V gene is TRBV6-1, the J gene TRBJ2-3; TRBD2 matches 10 bases. The CDR3 extends over 15 amino acids. V was clipped by 7 bases and J by 4 bases; unmatched bases: 8. Germline V CDR1 and CDR2: MNHNS, SASEGT. CDR3 amino acids: CASKISGGAADTQYF. Written as DNA, the CDR3 is TGTGCCAGCAAAATAAGCGGGGGGGCCGCAGATACGCAGTATTTT.

The chain combines TRBV2 with TRBJ2-7; no definite D call. The CDR3 length is 13 residues. Deletions cut 4 bases from V and 2 bases from J, with 9 bases between. Germline-derived CDR1 and CDR2 are SNHLY and FYNNEI. The CDR3 DNA is TGTGCCAGCAGTGTAGAGTCGGCCTACGAGCAGTACTTC. It translates to CASSVESAYEQYF. The full variable domain, its missing parts supplied by reference TRBV2 and TRBJ2-7, is EPEVTQTPSHQVTQMGQEVILRCVPISNHLYFYWYRQILGQKVEFLVSFYNNEISEKSEIFDDQFSVERPDGSNFTLKIRSTKLEDSAMYFCASSVESAYEQYFGPGTRLTVT.

The J gene is TRBJ1-1, the V gene TRBV24-1, with D perhaps TRBD1 (5 bases). CDR3 size: 15 residues. V lost 2 bases to trimming and J lost 0 bases, with 9 bases between them. Germline CDR1 is KGHDR and CDR2 is SFDVKD. Written as DNA, the CDR3 is TGTGCCACCAGTGATTCAGGACACTTGAACACTGAAGCTTTCTTT. Translated: CATSDSGHLNTEAFF.

This clonotype was recorded at least ten times. The genes are TRBV28 and TRBJ2-7; 12 bases line up with TRBD2. Germline assignment: CDR1 MDHEN and CDR2 SYDVKM. V lost 2 bases and J lost 6; bases outside the gene matches: 8. CDR3 length equals 16 residues. In DNA form, the CDR3 reads TGTGCCAGCAGTTTACCGAGACTAGCGGGAGTCTCCGAGCAGTACTTC. This gives the protein CASSLPRLAGVSEQYF.

This clonotype has at least ten counts. This chain links TRBV12-3 or TRBV12-4 with TRBJ1-5; D is unclear. The V end was cut by 2 bases, the J end by 2 bases, with 7 bases between. The CDR3 length is 14 residues. The CDR3 region is CASSLMGGNQPQHF. CDR3 coding DNA: TGTGCCAGCAGTTTAATGGGAGGCAATCAGCCCCAGCATTTT.

This clonotype was observed a handful of times. V gene TRBV7-2 combines with J gene TRBJ2-7; D is unresolved. CDR3 size: 13 residues. Trimming left V 1 base short and J 2 bases short, with 6 bases between. Germline loops: CDR1 SGHTA, CDR2 FQGNSA. The CDR3 DNA reads TGTGCCAGCAGCTTAGAGAGGACCTACGAGCAGTACTTC. Its protein product is CASSLERTYEQYF.

This clonotype was recorded a few times. The rearrangement uses TRBV28 and TRBJ2-6; D may match TRBD1 or TRBD2 (5 bases each). V was pared by 7 bases and J by 1 base, with 17 bases between. Germline V lookup: CDR1 MDHEN, CDR2 SYDVKM. The CDR3 contains 17 residues. The CDR3 nucleotides are TGTGCCAGCACCACCGGGGCAGGGTCATCTGGGGCCAACGTCCTGACTTTC. The encoded protein is CASTTGAGSSGANVLTF.

The chain recombines TRBV7-2 with TRBJ2-3; 10 bases are a match to TRBD2. CDR1 is SGHTA, CDR2 FQGNSA, per germline. The CDR3 extends over 16 amino acids. V lost 1 base, J lost 4 bases, and 5 bases stayed unmatched. The CDR3 coding sequence is TGTGCCAGCAGCTTAGTGGCTAGCGGGAGCTCAGATACGCAGTATTTT. It yields the protein CASSLVASGSSDTQYF.

At least ten counts were recorded for this clonotype. This chain connects TRBV7-2 to TRBJ2-3; D is ambiguous. The CDR3 is 15 residues long. Trimming took 1 base from V and 6 from J, leaving 14 bases between them. Germline V lookup: CDR1 SGHTA, CDR2 FQGNSA. In DNA form, the CDR3 reads TGTGCCAGCAGCTTAGTTTCTCCGCGTTCTGATACGCAGTATTTT. Translated, it gives CASSLVSPRSDTQYF.

There are a few counts of this clonotype. The chain has TRBV28 and TRBJ1-5; 7 positions agree with TRBD1. There are 14 residues in the CDR3. Germline V gives CDR1 MDHEN, CDR2 SYDVKM. The V segment lost 11 bases and the J segment 1 base; nucleotides outside the gene matches: 8. In DNA, the CDR3 is TGTGCCTCCCGGGGGGGACAGAGCAATCAGCCCCAGCATTTT. This sequence encodes CASRGGQSNQPQHF.

This clonotype was recorded many times. The V call is TRBV3-1, the J call TRBJ2-1; D possibly corresponds to TRBD2 (6 bases). Germline CDR1 is LGHDT and CDR2 is YNNKEL (reference sequence). Between the trimmed V and J ends, which lost 0 bases and 11 bases, there was a span of 11 bases. This CDR3 spans 13 amino acids. The CDR3 spells CASSQDPGTQQFF. CDR3 nucleotide sequence: TGTGCCAGCAGCCAAGATCCAGGGACTCAGCAGTTCTTC.